This entry lists 13 T cell receptor beta chains sequenced from one sample in a study of cytomegalovirus exposure and HLA in healthy donors. PCR primers comprised 60 Vbeta and 13 Jbeta primers. Repertoires were generated with immunoSEQ multiplex PCR, while TCRdb's copy carries only in-frame clones and drops some. The data show fewer than 90,000 clones, less than 75% seen once. The sequencing sample was made of PBMCs. The receptors originated from a man aged 40-49 years in good health and CMV-seropositive.

This clone occurred a few times. The chain recombines TRBV18 with TRBJ1-2; D might be TRBD1 (6 bases). This CDR3 comprises 14 residues. V dropped 3 bases and J dropped 6 bases, with 14 bases sitting between them. Germline-derived CDR1 and CDR2 are KGHSH and LQKENI. This CDR3 reads CASSPRTEEHGYTF. CDR3 nucleotides: TGTGCCAGCTCACCCCGGACAGAGGAGCATGGCTACACCTTC.

The chain employs TRBV29-1 and TRBJ1-1; no clear D gene. CDR3 length: 10 amino acids. Germline assignment: CDR1 SQVTM and CDR2 ANQGSEA. Trimming removed 4 bases from V and 7 bases from J, with 7 bases in between. The CDR3 reads CSVVRSEAFF. CDR3 coding DNA: TGCAGCGTTGTAAGGAGTGAAGCTTTCTTT. The variable domain in full, with the rest retrieved from reference TRBV29-1 and TRBJ1-1, is SAVISQKPSRDICQRGTSLTIQCQVDSQVTMMFWYRQQPGQSLTLIATANQGSEATYESGFVIDKFPISRPNLTFSTLTVSNMSPEDSSIYLCSVVRSEAFFGQGTRLTVV.

This clone was detected only once. V usage is TRBV5-1 and J usage is TRBJ2-7; 14 nucleotides match TRBD2. This CDR3 spans 18 amino acids. The germline V gene has CDR1 SGHRS and CDR2 YFSETQ. The J segment lost 1 base and the V segment lost 4 bases, leaving 10 bases of the junction unmatched. CDR3 bases: TGCGCCAGCAGCGTTACCGGGACTAGCGGGAGACAATCCTACGAGCAGTACTTC. It encodes CASSVTGTSGRQSYEQYF.

V is TRBV28 and J is TRBJ1-2; D might be TRBD1 (6 bases). Germline values: CDR1 MDHEN, CDR2 SYDVKM. V was pared by 3 bases and J by 4 bases, with 12 bases between. The CDR3 loop spans 14 amino acids. This CDR3 reads CASSFQGHGYGYTF. CDR3 nucleotides: TGTGCCAGCAGTTTTCAGGGGCACGGCTATGGCTACACCTTC.

CDR3: CASSLARGLGNNEQFF. Written as DNA, the CDR3 is TGTGCCAGCAGCTTGGCCCGGGGACTAGGAAACAATGAGCAGTTCTTC. The V call is TRBV5-4, the J call TRBJ2-1, with 8 positions matching TRBD2. The ends lost 0 bases at V and 5 bases at J; junction bases unmatched: 7. The germline V gene encodes CDR1 SGHNT and CDR2 YYREEE (reference sequence). The CDR3 sequence is 16 residues long. The full variable domain, completed using reference TRBV5-4 and TRBJ2-1, is ETGVTQSPTHLIKTRGQQVTLRCSSQSGHNTVSWYQQALGQGPQFIFQYYREEENGRGNFPPRFSGLQFPNYSSELNVNALELDDSALYLCASSLARGLGNNEQFFGPGTRLTVL.

The gene calls are TRBV5-4 and TRBJ2-7; the match to TRBD2 covers 13 bases. Germline V gene lookup returns CDR1 SGHNT and CDR2 YYREEE (reference sequence). The CDR3 spans 15 residues. The ends lost 0 bases at V and 4 bases at J; junction bases unmatched: 1. CDR3: CASSLVGLAGYEQYF. The CDR3 nucleotides read TGTGCCAGCAGCTTGGTGGGACTAGCGGGATACGAGCAGTACTTC.

This chain uses TRBV5-4 with TRBJ2-3, with no clear D. The CDR3 consists of 13 residues. Trimming cost V 3 bases and J 0 bases, with 5 bases left between them. CDR1 SGHNT and CDR2 YYREEE come from the germline V gene (reference sequence). The CDR3, as DNA: TGTGCCAGCAGCTCCTCTAGCACAGATACGCAGTATTTT. Amino acid sequence: CASSSSSTDTQYF.

V and J are TRBV5-1 and TRBJ1-6, with D perhaps TRBD1 (5 bases). The germline gives CDR1 SGHRS, CDR2 YFSETQ. V was trimmed by 0 bases and J by 8 bases, leaving 9 bases between them. This CDR3 is 14 amino acids long. CDR3 residues: CASSLEAGYSPLHF. The CDR3 DNA follows: TGCGCCAGCAGCTTGGAGGCAGGGTATTCACCCCTCCACTTT.

V is TRBV6-1 and J is TRBJ2-2; no definite D call. Deletions cut 6 bases from V and 0 bases from J, with 8 bases between. CDR3 size: 14 residues. Germline values: CDR1 MNHNS, CDR2 SASEGT. CDR3 DNA sequence: TGTGCCAGCAGAATCCTAACGAACACCGGGGAGCTGTTTTTT. Amino acids: CASRILTNTGELFF.

This chain uses TRBV27 with TRBJ2-7; the D gene is possibly TRBD1 (5 bases). Germline V gives CDR1 MNHEY, CDR2 SMNVEV (reference sequence). V was pared by 5 bases and J by 4 bases, with 12 bases between. This CDR3 has 13 residues. The CDR3 reads CASSPLTDYEQYF. As DNA, the CDR3 is TGTGCCAGCAGTCCCTTGACAGATTACGAGCAGTACTTC.

The chain joins TRBV6-1 to TRBJ1-6; TRBD1 might be the D (5 bases). V gave up 6 bases and J gave up 10 bases, with 10 bases separating them. This CDR3 is 12 amino acids long. Germline V gene lookup returns CDR1 MNHNS and CDR2 SASEGT. This chain's CDR3 is CASRGGISPLHF. CDR3 bases: TGTGCCAGCAGGGGGGGGATCTCACCCCTCCACTTT.

This clone came up once. The rearrangement joins TRBV4-1 to TRBJ2-2, with D maybe TRBD1 (5 bases). The CDR3 loop spans 18 amino acids. Deletions cut 3 bases from V and 0 bases from J, with 17 bases between. Germline V lookup: CDR1 MGHRA, CDR2 YSYEKL. CDR3 amino acids: CASSHQVPRTTNTGELFF. In DNA form, the CDR3 reads TGCGCCAGCAGCCACCAGGTTCCCAGGACAACGAACACCGGGGAGCTGTTTTTT.

The rearrangement uses TRBV6-1 and TRBJ1-4, with 12 positions matching TRBD1. There are 20 residues in the CDR3. J gave up 4 bases and V 3 bases, and 15 bases lay outside the gene matches. Per germline, CDR1 MNHNS and CDR2 SASEGT. The CDR3 DNA sequence: TGTGCCAGCAGTGATGTGCCTCCGGGACAGGGGGCGCGGATTAATGAAAAACTGTTTTTT. Encoded protein: CASSDVPPGQGARINEKLFF.